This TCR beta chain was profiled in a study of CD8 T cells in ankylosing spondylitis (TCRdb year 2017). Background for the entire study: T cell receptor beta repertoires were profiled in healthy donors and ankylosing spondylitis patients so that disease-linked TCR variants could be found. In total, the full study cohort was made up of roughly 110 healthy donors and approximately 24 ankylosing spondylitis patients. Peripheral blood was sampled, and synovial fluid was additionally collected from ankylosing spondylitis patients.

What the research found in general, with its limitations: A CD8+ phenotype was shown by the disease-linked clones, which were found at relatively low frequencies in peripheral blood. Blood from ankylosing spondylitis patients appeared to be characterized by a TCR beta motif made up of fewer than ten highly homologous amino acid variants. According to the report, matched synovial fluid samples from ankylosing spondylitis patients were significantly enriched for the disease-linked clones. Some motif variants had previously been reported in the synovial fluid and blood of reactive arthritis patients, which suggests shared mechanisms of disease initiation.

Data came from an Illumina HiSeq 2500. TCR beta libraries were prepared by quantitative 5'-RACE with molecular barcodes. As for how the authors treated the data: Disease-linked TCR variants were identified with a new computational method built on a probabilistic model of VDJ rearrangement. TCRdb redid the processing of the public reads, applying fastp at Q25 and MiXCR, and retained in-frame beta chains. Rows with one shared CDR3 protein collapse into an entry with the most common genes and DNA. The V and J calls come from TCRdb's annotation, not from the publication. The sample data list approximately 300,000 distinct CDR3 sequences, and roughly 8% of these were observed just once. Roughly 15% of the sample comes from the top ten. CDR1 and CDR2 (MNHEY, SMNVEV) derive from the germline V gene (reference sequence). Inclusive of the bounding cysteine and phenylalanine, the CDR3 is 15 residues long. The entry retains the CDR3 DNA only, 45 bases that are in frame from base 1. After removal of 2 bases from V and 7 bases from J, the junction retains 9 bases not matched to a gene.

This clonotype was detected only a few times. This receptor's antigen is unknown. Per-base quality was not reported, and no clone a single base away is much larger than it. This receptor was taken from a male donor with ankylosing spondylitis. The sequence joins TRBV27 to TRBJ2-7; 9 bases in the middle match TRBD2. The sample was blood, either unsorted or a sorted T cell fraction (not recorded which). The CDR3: CASSLGGRAEGEQYF. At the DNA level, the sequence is TGTGCCAGCAGTTTAGGCGGGAGGGCCGAGGGTGAGCAGTACTTC.